This T cell receptor (beta chain) was documented in a study of memory CD4+ T cells and cytomegalovirus serostatus. Study context: This sample comes from healthy Belgian adults, 9 CMV seropositive, around 26 seronegative. Study results and caveats: Suggested: most of the CMV-linked TCR signature lies in CD4+ memory cells.

This clone was observed a single time. Its antigen is currently unknown. The sort gate was single viable CD3+CD4+CD8-CD45RO+ cells for memory CD4+ T cells. In the original processing: Out-of-frame sequences were removed, leaving roughly 2.1 million distinct TCRbeta sequences. This table comes from immunoSEQ multiplex PCR, and its TCRdb copy is limited to in-frame clones, with some not included. The V and J calls and clone size come from that table; D and trimming were worked out from the DNA. The sample carries just over 40,000 clones, around 75% recorded once. This CDR3 has 12 residues. Germline CDR1 and CDR2: SGHAT and FQNNGV. Trimming left V 1 base short and J 6 bases short, with 7 bases between.

The chain links TRBV11-2 to TRBJ2-7; D ambiguous. Material for sequencing was memory CD4+ T cells from blood. This receptor was obtained from an adult in good health and CMV-seronegative. For the CDR3, the DNA is TGTGCCAGCAGCTTAGCGACTGGCGAGCAGTACTTC. Protein sequence: CASSLATGEQYF.